These 16 T cell receptor beta chains came from one sample sequenced in a study of early T cells in non-severe SARS-CoV-2 infection. One entry per CDR3 protein, called by TCRdb with MiXCR from the 5' RACE reads. Of about 77,000 distinct CDR3 sequences listed, 8.5% to 10% are singletons. Sequencing used whole blood. These TCRs come from an adult who was a healthcare worker with PCR-confirmed SARS-CoV-2 infection or an uninfected control (not recorded which).

V is TRBV27 and J is TRBJ2-5, with 9 bases identical to TRBD2. The trim removed 2 bases at V and 5 bases at J, leaving 12 bases unmatched. This CDR3 region has 17 residues. Germline loops: CDR1 MNHEY, CDR2 SMNVEV (reference sequence). The DNA of the CDR3 is TGTGCCAGCAGTTTAATGGCGGGAGGGCTTCCGGCGGAGACCCAGTACTTC. Protein sequence: CASSLMAGGLPAETQYF.

This clonotype was seen a few times. This rearrangement joins TRBV7-2 to TRBJ2-5; the match to TRBD1 covers 7 bases. This CDR3 has 13 residues. Germline V gene lookup returns CDR1 SGHTA and CDR2 FQGNSA. Trimming removed 8 bases from V and 7 bases from J; junction bases left unmatched: 10. The chain's CDR3 is CASAMTGLVTQYF. CDR3 nucleotide sequence: TGTGCCAGCGCCATGACAGGGTTGGTGACCCAGTACTTC. Supplemented by reference TRBV7-2 and TRBJ2-5, the full variable domain reads GAGVSQSPSNKVTEKGKDVELRCDPISGHTALYWYRQSLGQGLEFLIYFQGNSAPDKSGLPSDRFSAERTGGSVSTLTIQRTQQEDSAVYLCASAMTGLVTQYFGPGTRLLVL.

There are many counts of this clonotype. The chain links TRBV7-9 to TRBJ2-2; D uncertain. The CDR3 totals 10 residues. Per the germline V gene, CDR1 is SEHNR and CDR2 is FQNEAQ (reference sequence). V was shortened by 5 bases and J by 5 bases, with 0 bases between the two germline ends. DNA for the CDR3: TGTGCCAGCAGCACCGGGGAGCTGTTTTTT. It is translated as CASSTGELFF.

This clonotype was seen ten or more times. The chain uses TRBV25-1 and TRBJ1-5; D not resolved. The germline V gene has CDR1 MGHDK and CDR2 SYGVNS. V was shortened by 2 bases and J by 5 bases, with 10 bases between the two germline ends. CDR3 length equals 14 residues. The DNA for the CDR3 is TGTGCCAGCAGTGAAGTTGGTTTGTATCAGCCCCAGCATTTT. The encoded protein is CASSEVGLYQPQHF.

This clonotype was found many times. CDR3 nucleotide sequence: TGTGCCAGCAGCTCAGCGGGAGGGACAGGGGTCTACGAGCAGTACTTC. Encoded protein: CASSSAGGTGVYEQYF. The chain combines TRBV7-9 with TRBJ2-7; either TRBD1 or TRBD2 may supply D (10 bases each). The CDR3 contains 16 residues. Trimming removed 4 bases at V and 3 bases at J, with 19 bases between. The germline gives CDR1 SEHNR, CDR2 FQNEAQ (reference sequence).

This clonotype showed up just a few times. The chain couples TRBV19 to TRBJ1-5; possibly TRBD1 for D (6 bases). This CDR3 has 16 amino acids. Germline CDR1 and CDR2: LNHDA and SQIVND (reference sequence). V was cut by 6 bases and J by 2 bases, with 17 bases left in between. CDR3 loop: CASRPPASGGNQPQHF. As DNA, the CDR3 is TGTGCCAGTAGGCCCCCCGCTTCAGGGGGCAATCAGCCCCAGCATTTT.

This clonotype has ten or more counts. The chain links TRBV30 to TRBJ2-3; a weak D match, TRBD2 (6 bases). The CDR3 consists of 12 residues. Germline V gene lookup returns CDR1 GTSNPN and CDR2 SVGIG (reference sequence). The CDR3 nucleotides read TGTGCTCGGGGCGGGAACACAGATACGCAGTATTTT. This translates into CARGGNTDTQYF.

This clonotype was picked up many times. The chain carries TRBV7-8 and TRBJ2-1, with D possibly TRBD2 on 5 matching bases. With 2 bases removed from V and 4 bases from J, the gap between germline ends came to 12 bases. CDR3 length: 15 residues. CDR1 is SGHVS and CDR2 is FQNEAQ in the germline V gene. Written as DNA, the CDR3 is TGTGCCAGCAGCTTAAGCGGAGCCCAATACAATGAGCAGTTCTTC. The encoded protein is CASSLSGAQYNEQFF. Full variable domain (rest looked up from reference TRBV7-8 and TRBJ2-1): GAGVSQSPRYKVAKRGQDVALRCDPISGHVSLFWYQQALGQGPEFLTYFQNEAQLDKSGLPSDRFFAERPEGSVSTLKIQRTQQEDSAVYLCASSLSGAQYNEQFFGPGTRLTVL.

This chain joins TRBV7-6 and TRBJ2-2; possible D gene TRBD1, 5 bases. CDR1 is SGHVS, CDR2 FNYEAQ, per germline. V was clipped by 8 bases and J by 6 bases, with 16 bases between them. The CDR3 length is 14 residues. CDR3 sequence: CASCLQPGSGELFF. The DNA for the CDR3 is TGTGCCAGCTGTCTTCAGCCAGGGTCCGGGGAGCTGTTTTTT.

This clonotype was counted ten times or more. The J gene is TRBJ2-1, the V gene TRBV20-1; 12 nucleotides align to TRBD2. Germline lookup yields CDR1 DFQATT and CDR2 SNEGSKA (reference sequence). The CDR3 runs 15 residues. J lost 8 bases, V lost 2 bases, and 7 bases had no gene match. CDR3: CSARILAGGRYEQFF. Written as DNA, the CDR3 is TGCAGTGCTAGAATCCTAGCGGGAGGGCGGTATGAGCAGTTCTTC.

This clonotype has a handful of counts. The chain recombines TRBV6-1 with TRBJ1-5; perhaps TRBD1 as D (6 bases). The CDR3 runs to 16 residues. In germline, CDR1 is MNHNS, CDR2 SASEGT. V was pared by 6 bases and J by 5 bases, with 20 bases between. In nucleotides, the CDR3 is TGTGCCAGCAGCCAAACGGGGGGCAGGAATGATCAGCCCCAGCATTTT. Translating gives CASSQTGGRNDQPQHF.

In its sample, this clonotype was seen many times. The gene calls are TRBV6-1 and TRBJ2-7; D is possibly TRBD1 or TRBD2 (5 bases each). V was clipped by 0 bases and J by 6 bases, with 18 bases between them. Germline V gene sequence: CDR1 MNHNS, CDR2 SASEGT. CDR3 length equals 16 residues. CDR3 bases: TGTGCCAGCAGTGAAGCTTCCGGGACGGGTAGTTTCGAGCAGTACTTC. Encoded protein: CASSEASGTGSFEQYF.

The chain has TRBV2 and TRBJ2-7; D is perhaps TRBD2 (6 bases). Germline V gene sequence: CDR1 SNHLY, CDR2 FYNNEI. V lost 4 bases and J 4 bases, leaving 14 bases between the germline ends. CDR3 length: 14 amino acids. CDR3 sequence reads: CASSGGRGRYEQYF. The CDR3, as DNA: TGTGCCAGCAGTGGGGGAAGAGGGAGGTACGAGCAGTACTTC. The whole variable domain, filled in from reference TRBV2 and TRBJ2-7, reads EPEVTQTPSHQVTQMGQEVILRCVPISNHLYFYWYRQILGQKVEFLVSFYNNEISEKSEIFDDQFSVERPDGSNFTLKIRSTKLEDSAMYFCASSGGRGRYEQYFGPGTRLTVT.

On this clonotype itself: With a much larger clone just one base away, this may be a read error. The CDR3 protein is CASSPDRGDNEQFF. DNA for the CDR3: TGTGCCAGCAGTCCCGACAGGGGGGACAATGAGCAGTTCTTC. The chain couples TRBV28 to TRBJ2-1, with 9 bases fitting TRBD1. J lost 5 bases, V lost 5 bases, and 4 bases had no gene match. The CDR3 has 14 residues. Germline V gives CDR1 MDHEN, CDR2 SYDVKM.

The sample holds many counts of this clonotype. V usage is TRBV29-1 and J usage is TRBJ2-1; 11 bases are a match to TRBD2. With 3 bases clipped from V and 8 bases from J, the junction kept 12 bases outside the gene matches. There are 16 residues in the CDR3. Germline V gene data show CDR1 as SQVTM and CDR2 as ANQGSEA. The CDR3 is CSVDSLTSGSSDEQFF. CDR3 bases: TGCAGCGTTGACTCCCTTACTAGCGGGAGCTCTGATGAGCAGTTCTTC.

This clonotype was found many times. The chain is built from TRBV12-3 or TRBV12-4 and TRBJ1-1, with D uncertain. V lost 5 bases and J 4 bases, leaving 11 bases between the germline ends. The CDR3 is 13 residues long. The CDR3 region has the DNA TGTGCCAGCAGTCTTCCGGTACGCACTGAAGCTTTCTTT. This codes for CASSLPVRTEAFF.